These T cell receptor beta chains were read from a single sample in a study of T cell repertoires in cytomegalovirus infection. TCRdb re-analysed the reads in MiXCR, keeping a single row per CDR3 protein. The data show hundreds of thousands of distinct CDR3 sequences, 9.5% seen once. The sequenced sample consisted of PBMCs. These receptors originate from a human donor in good health (CMV status not recorded). Some clones in this sample may be carry-over from other donors' samples. The CDR3 runs from the conserved cysteine through the conserved F or W. The order of the fields is clone size, D gene, V gene, J gene, CDR3 DNA, CDR3 protein. D genes are given only for firm matches. The size field is filled for only some rows; it gives once, few, many or a size class.

NA	TRBD2	TRBV28	TRBJ2-3	TGTGCCAGCAGTTTCCCCATTTCTCTTAGCGGGAAGGACACAGATACGCAGTATTTT	CASSFPISLSGKDTDTQYF
few	NA	TRBV20-1	TRBJ1-1	TGCAGTGCTAGAGAGCGGGACAACCCGAACACTGAAGCTTTCTTT	CSARERDNPNTEAFF
few	NA	TRBV12-3/TRBV12-4	TRBJ2-2	TGTGCCAGCAGCCCTGTTCAGGCCGGGGAGCTGTTTTTT	CASSPVQAGELFF
few	NA	TRBV7-2	TRBJ2-5	TGTGCCAGCAGCTTAGTATCTTCGGGGCGAGAGACCCAGTACTTC	CASSLVSSGRETQYF
NA	TRBD1	TRBV2	TRBJ1-4	TGTGCCAGCAGTGAAAGGACAGGCAGAAATGAAAAACTGTTTTTT	CASSERTGRNEKLFF
many	NA	TRBV10-3	TRBJ2-3	TGTGCCATCAGTGGTTCAGATACGCAGTATTTT	CAISGSDTQYF
NA	TRBD2	TRBV23-1	TRBJ2-1	TGCGCCAGCAGTCTTCGGGGGCTAGTAGCGGGGAAAGACAATGAGCAGTTCTTC	CASSLRGLVAGKDNEQFF
few	TRBD1	TRBV27	TRBJ2-5	TGTGCCAGCAGTCCTAACGGACAGGCGATCTTAAGGGGAGAGACCCAGTACTTC	CASSPNGQAILRGETQYF
many	TRBD1	TRBV7-2	TRBJ1-4	TGTGCCAGCACCAGGGACAGTCGGGAAAAACTGTTTTTT	CASTRDSREKLFF
few	NA	TRBV7-6	TRBJ2-7	TGTGCCAGCAGCGTAACAGGGAACGAGCAGTACTTC	CASSVTGNEQYF
many	TRBD1	TRBV4-3	TRBJ2-3	TGCGCCAGCAGCCAACAGCCCTGGACAGGCGCAGCCCTTAGCACAGATACGCAGTATTTT	CASSQQPWTGAALSTDTQYF
NA	TRBD1	TRBV5-4	TRBJ2-7	TGTGCCAGCAGCTCCGGGACAGGTCTCGAATCCTACGAGCAGTACTTC	CASSSGTGLESYEQYF
NA	NA	TRBV20-1	TRBJ1-4	TGCAGTGCCCACACGACAGCACCTAATGAAAAACTGTTTTTT	CSAHTTAPNEKLFF
NA	NA	TRBV6-1	TRBJ1-4	TGTGCCAGCAGTTTTCGTCCCCCTGTGGCGGCTAATGAAAAACTGTTTTTT	CASSFRPPVAANEKLFF
NA	NA	TRBV5-1	TRBJ2-1	TGCGCCAGCACAATAACTACCCTCGGCTCCTACAATGAGCAGTTCTTC	CASTITTLGSYNEQFF
few	NA	TRBV12-3/TRBV12-4	TRBJ1-2	TGTGCCACGTCCCCAGGGGATAACTATGGCTACACCTTC	CATSPGDNYGYTF
NA	TRBD2	TRBV12-3/TRBV12-4	TRBJ2-5	TGTGCCAGCAGATTGTCGGCAGGGAGGGCTGAGACCCAGTACTTC	CASRLSAGRAETQYF
many	NA	TRBV4-2	TRBJ1-2	TGTGCCAGCAGCCAAGATGGCGGACAGACGAGCTATGGCTACACCTTC	CASSQDGGQTSYGYTF
NA	NA	TRBV30	TRBJ1-4	TGTGCCTGGAAATCCGGGAGGGGGGCTAATGAAAAACTGTTTTTT	CAWKSGRGANEKLFF
many	NA	TRBV6-1	TRBJ2-5	TGTGCCAGCAGTGAAAGAGTGAGATTGCCTGGACATTACCAAGAGACCCAGTACTTC	CASSERVRLPGHYQETQYF
few	NA	TRBV11-2	TRBJ1-1	TGTGCCAGCAATGGGCAGGGGAGAGCTGAAGCTTTCTTT	CASNGQGRAEAFF
NA	NA	TRBV5-4	TRBJ2-3	TGTGCCAGCAGCCCGGACAGTAGCACATATACGCAGTATTTT	CASSPDSSTYTQYF
many	NA	TRBV7-2	TRBJ2-1	TGTGCCAGCAGCTTCCCCTTTTTTCGAGAGGCGGGCAATGAGCAGTTCTTC	CASSFPFFREAGNEQFF
many	TRBD1	TRBV28	TRBJ1-5	TGTGCCAGCAGCCCACGGACAGGGGGTGTACCTATCAATCAGCCCCAGCATTTT	CASSPRTGGVPINQPQHF
few	TRBD2	TRBV11-2	TRBJ2-1	TGTGCCAGCAGCCTCGTGAGCGGGGGGGCCAATGAGCAGTTCTTC	CASSLVSGGANEQFF
NA	NA	TRBV20-1	TRBJ1-6	TGCAGTGCTAGAGAGGGGGGGGCAGATTCACCCCTCCACTTT	CSAREGGADSPLHF
NA	TRBD1	TRBV7-2	TRBJ1-1	TGTGCCAGCAGCTTAGAGGACAGGGTTTTGGCGGTAATCAGGACTGAAGCTTTCTTT	CASSLEDRVLAVIRTEAFF